The 23 T cell receptor beta chains reported below all come from one sample, sequenced in a study of T cells in Graves' hyperthyroidism and ophthalmopathy (dated by TCRdb to about 2019). The library was obtained by multiplex PCR. Data came from an Illumina HiSeq 2000. The TCR beta CDR3 regions were amplified from the RNA transcripts. The first round of RT-PCR for the TCR CDR3 was performed with the HTBI primer set and the Qiagen OneStep RT-PCR kit. TCRdb ran its own pipeline on the public reads, namely fastp trimming at Q25 and MiXCR clone calling, and kept in-frame beta chains. Identical CDR3 proteins give one entry, which carries the most common genes and DNA. Present in this sample are some 600,000 distinct CDR3 sequences, about 15% of which were seen just once. The biggest ten clones account for almost 6% of the sample. Material: blood. Receptors were obtained from a woman between 25 and 40 years old with Graves' hyperthyroidism that later progressed to Graves' ophthalmopathy.

The chain uses TRBV24-1 and TRBJ1-3; D call uncertain. Deletions cut 2 bases from V and 4 bases from J, with 8 bases between. The CDR3 spans 14 residues. Germline CDR1 KGHDR, CDR2 SFDVKD. The CDR3 DNA reads TGTGCCACCAGTGATTCTCTCTCCGGAAACACCATATATTTT. Translation: CATSDSLSGNTIYF.

The chain is built from TRBV15 and TRBJ2-3; D might be TRBD2 (6 bases). The CDR3 runs 17 residues. Germline-derived CDR1 and CDR2 are LNHNV and YYDKDF (reference sequence). V lost 3 bases and J 4 bases, leaving 20 bases between the germline ends. CDR3 protein: CATSRGPARRDADTQYF. The CDR3 DNA follows: TGTGCCACCAGCAGGGGCCCAGCGAGGAGGGACGCAGATACGCAGTATTTT.

The chain employs TRBV6-5 and TRBJ2-3; TRBD2 is a possible D gene (5 bases). The V gene's germline CDR1 is MNHEY and CDR2 SVGAGI. This CDR3 is built from 15 residues. V lost 2 bases and J 6 bases, leaving 15 bases between the germline ends. The DNA for the CDR3 is TGTGCCAGCAGTTACAACCTAGCTCAAAAGGATACGCAGTATTTT. As protein: CASSYNLAQKDTQYF.

This clonotype was seen a few times. The genes are TRBV9 and TRBJ2-7, with D maybe TRBD2 (5 bases). This CDR3 contains 14 residues. The germline V gene has CDR1 SGDLS and CDR2 YYNGEE. V gave up 0 bases and J gave up 3 bases, with 10 bases separating them. CDR3 residues: CASSVGGSRYEQYF. Here the CDR3 DNA reads TGTGCCAGCAGCGTAGGAGGGAGTCGCTACGAGCAGTACTTC.

This clonotype has a count of ten or more. The rearrangement joins TRBV4-3 to TRBJ2-7; TRBD2 agrees at 11 bases. The V segment lost 4 bases and the J segment 3 bases; nucleotides outside the gene matches: 5. CDR3 size: 15 residues. Germline V gene sequence: CDR1 LGHNA, CDR2 YSLEER. CDR3 nucleotides: TGCGCCAGCAGCCTAGGGGGGACTAGCGGCTACGAGCAGTACTTC. Translation gives CASSLGGTSGYEQYF.

The sample holds a few counts of this clonotype. The gene calls are TRBV10-3 and TRBJ1-2, with 7 nucleotides matching TRBD1. The germline CDR1 and CDR2 sequences are ENHRY and SYGVKD. The CDR3 is made up of 14 amino acids. V shed 4 bases and J 8 bases; nucleotides not matched to a gene: 10. The CDR3 nucleotides are TGTGCCATCAGTGGAGGACAGGTGGATGGCGGCTACACCTTC. This translates into CAISGGQVDGGYTF.

Notes on this clonotype: A much larger clonotype is one base distant, so this may be a read error. This rearrangement joins TRBV30 to TRBJ2-5, with D maybe TRBD2 (6 bases). The CDR3 has 14 residues. The V gene's germline CDR1 is GTSNPN and CDR2 SVGIG (reference sequence). CDR3 nucleotides: TGTGCCTGGGGTGTAGCGGTAGGGACAGAGACCCAGTACTTC. Translated, it gives CAWGVAVGTETQYF.

The chain links TRBV5-4 to TRBJ1-1; tentatively, D is TRBD1 (5 bases). V was clipped by 5 bases and J by 2 bases, with 19 bases between them. CDR3 size: 16 residues. Germline CDR1 and CDR2: SGHNT and YYREEE (reference sequence). The CDR3 reads CASREGQGLRNTEAFF. Here the CDR3 DNA reads TGTGCCAGCAGAGAGGGCCAGGGCCTGAGAAACACTGAAGCTTTCTTT.

The sample holds many counts of this clonotype. V and J are TRBV11-3 and TRBJ1-1; no definite D call. CDR1 is SGHNT, CDR2 YENEEA, per germline. Deletions cut 2 bases from V and 6 bases from J, with 16 bases between. The CDR3 is 15 amino acids. The CDR3 nucleotides are TGTGCCAGCAGCTTACGGGCAAGCGAAAAATCTGAAGCTTTCTTT. Its translation: CASSLRASEKSEAFF.

This clonotype was detected only a few times. The rearrangement links TRBV20-1 to TRBJ2-7; 7 bases are a match to TRBD1. The ends lost 3 bases at V and 6 bases at J; junction bases unmatched: 8. Per the germline V gene, CDR1 is DFQATT and CDR2 is SNEGSKA (reference sequence). CDR3 length equals 13 residues. In DNA, the CDR3 is TGCAGTGCTAGCGGTGGACAGGCATCCGAGCAGTACTTC. Translated: CSASGGQASEQYF.

This clonotype was observed at least ten times. V is TRBV7-9 and J is TRBJ1-3; the D is unclear. Germline-derived CDR1 and CDR2 are SEHNR and FQNEAQ (reference sequence). This CDR3 comprises 16 residues. The V and J ends lost 4 bases and 8 bases respectively, with 21 bases between them. CDR3 nucleotides: TGTGCCAGCAGCTCTCCGAACCGATCTGATGGGGACACCATATATTTT. Amino acid sequence: CASSSPNRSDGDTIYF. Together with reference TRBV7-9 and TRBJ1-3, the CDR3 gives the full variable domain: DTGVSQNPRHKITKRGQNVTFRCDPISEHNRLYWYRQTLGQGPEFLTYFQNEAQLEKSRLLSDRFSAERPKGSFSTLEIQRTEQGDSAMYLCASSSPNRSDGDTIYFGEGSWLTVV.

This clonotype was recorded at least ten times. The chain carries TRBV24-1 and TRBJ2-5; the D gene is possibly TRBD1 (6 bases). Looked up from germline, CDR1 is KGHDR and CDR2 is SFDVKD. Trimming cost V 5 bases and J 1 base, with 10 bases left between them. This CDR3 region has 14 residues. In DNA form, the CDR3 reads TGTGCCACCAGTGTATCGGACAGCCAAGAGACCCAGTACTTC. It yields the protein CATSVSDSQETQYF.

This clonotype appeared many times. The genes are TRBV3-1 and TRBJ1-5; tentative D call: TRBD1 (5 bases). Looked up from germline, CDR1 is LGHDT and CDR2 is YNNKEL (reference sequence). V was shortened by 1 base and J by 9 bases, with 10 bases between the two germline ends. The CDR3 sequence is 13 residues long. The CDR3 sequence: CASSQGGLRPQHF. DNA for the CDR3: TGTGCCAGCAGCCAAGGGGGCCTGCGGCCCCAGCATTTT.

The J gene is TRBJ2-6, the V gene TRBV6-2 or TRBV6-3, with 7 bases matching TRBD1. The germline CDR1 and CDR2 sequences are MNHEY and SVGEGT. The junction had 2 bases not matched to a gene; V was cut back by 0 bases and J by 0 bases. The CDR3 has 17 amino acids. For the CDR3, the DNA is TGTGCCAGCAGTTACTCGGGGACAGCCTCTGGGGCCAACGTCCTGACTTTC. Amino acids: CASSYSGTASGANVLTF.

This clonotype was recorded many times. The J gene is TRBJ1-6, the V gene TRBV11-3, with D possibly matching TRBD1 (6 bases). V dropped 1 base and J dropped 2 bases, with 12 bases sitting between them. The CDR3 runs to 17 residues. Germline V gene sequence: CDR1 SGHNT, CDR2 YENEEA. The chain's CDR3 is CASSLGKTGTYNSPLHF. The CDR3 DNA reads TGTGCCAGCAGCTTAGGCAAAACAGGGACCTATAATTCACCCCTCCACTTT.

This clonotype has a count of ten or more. The CDR3 DNA reads as TGTGCCATCAGTGAGTCTATATCGGCAGCCGTTAGCAATCAGCCCCAGCATTTT. Its translation is CAISESISAAVSNQPQHF. The chain recombines TRBV10-3 with TRBJ1-5, with D hard to call. Trimming shortened V by 0 bases and J by 0 bases, and 15 bases separated the two germline ends. This CDR3 has 18 amino acids. Looked up from germline, CDR1 is ENHRY and CDR2 is SYGVKD.

This clonotype has a count of ten or more. V is TRBV2 and J is TRBJ2-3; D gene ambiguous. The CDR3 has 12 amino acids. V lost 5 bases to trimming and J lost 3 bases, with 6 bases between them. Germline CDR1 and CDR2: SNHLY and FYNNEI. CDR3 amino acids: CASSSRTDTQYF. CDR3 sequence (DNA): TGTGCCAGCAGTTCCCGGACAGATACGCAGTATTTT.

This clonotype has ten or more counts. The chain combines TRBV20-1 with TRBJ2-5, with TRBD2 as a possible D gene (6 bases). V was cut by 3 bases and J by 1 base, with 12 bases left in between. This CDR3 spans 14 amino acids. Per the germline V gene, CDR1 is DFQATT and CDR2 is SNEGSKA (reference sequence). This CDR3 is CSASVTSTQETQYF. The CDR3 nucleotides are TGCAGTGCTAGTGTTACTAGCACCCAAGAGACCCAGTACTTC.

This clonotype was detected many times. V gene TRBV7-9 combines with J gene TRBJ1-2, with 8 nucleotides matching TRBD1. V dropped 7 bases and J dropped 7; count of bases not matched to a gene: 8. This CDR3 has 13 residues. The germline V gene encodes CDR1 SEHNR and CDR2 FQNEAQ (reference sequence). The CDR3 reads CASTSGGLGGYTF. The CDR3 bases are TGTGCCAGCACGTCAGGGGGCTTGGGTGGCTACACCTTC. Together with reference TRBV7-9 and TRBJ1-2, the CDR3 gives the full variable domain: DTGVSQNPRHKITKRGQNVTFRCDPISEHNRLYWYRQTLGQGPEFLTYFQNEAQLEKSRLLSDRFSAERPKGSFSTLEIQRTEQGDSAMYLCASTSGGLGGYTFGSGTRLTVV.

DNA of the CDR3: TGTGCCAGTAGTCAGCCCACAGGGCCAGATACGCAGTATTTT. It is translated as CASSQPTGPDTQYF. The chain uses TRBV19 and TRBJ2-3; a possible D gene is TRBD1 (6 bases). V dropped 5 bases and J dropped 4 bases, with 13 bases sitting between them. The germline gives CDR1 LNHDA, CDR2 SQIVND (reference sequence). The CDR3 runs to 14 residues.

This clonotype occurred many times. This sequence joins TRBV5-1 and TRBJ2-5, with D possibly matching TRBD2 (6 bases). Between the trimmed V and J ends, which lost 2 bases and 2 bases, there was a span of 16 bases. Germline CDR1 SGHRS, CDR2 YFSETQ. This CDR3 has 16 amino acids. The CDR3 region has the DNA TGCGCCAGCAGCTTCTTCGTCTTAGCGGAGCAAGAGACCCAGTACTTC. This encodes CASSFFVLAEQETQYF.

Only a few counts were recorded for this clonotype. The V call is TRBV19, the J call TRBJ2-7; possibly TRBD1 or TRBD2 for D (5 bases each). CDR1 LNHDA and CDR2 SQIVND come from the germline V gene (reference sequence). This CDR3 comprises 14 residues. Trimming shortened V by 5 bases and J by 0 bases, and 11 bases separated the two germline ends. The CDR3 here is CASSVGDGSYEQYF. The CDR3 region has the DNA TGTGCCAGTAGTGTGGGGGACGGCTCCTACGAGCAGTACTTC. The complete variable domain, with remaining parts taken from reference TRBV19 and TRBJ2-7, reads DGGITQSPKYLFRKEGQNVTLSCEQNLNHDAMYWYRQDPGQGLRLIYYSQIVNDFQKGDIAEGYSVSREKKESFPLTVTSAQKNPTAFYLCASSVGDGSYEQYFGPGTRLTVT.

This clonotype has a count of ten or more. CDR3 amino acids: CASSDELTDTQYF. In nucleotides, the CDR3 is TGCGCCAGCTCGGACGAACTCACAGATACGCAGTATTTT. The genes are TRBV5-1 and TRBJ2-3; D is ambiguous. The V gene's germline CDR1 is SGHRS and CDR2 YFSETQ. The CDR3 is 13 residues long. Trimming shortened V by 7 bases and J by 2 bases, and 11 bases separated the two germline ends.